These 18 T cell receptor beta chains were sequenced from one sample in a study of T-cell memory formation after mild COVID-19. TCRdb used MiXCR to reprocess the 5' RACE reads, holding one entry per CDR3 protein. The sample includes 200,000 to 250,000 distinct CDR3 sequences, just over 9.5% of them seen just once. Sequencing was performed on PBMCs or a T cell subset sorted from them (not recorded which). These receptors originate from a man between 18 and 29 years old who had mild COVID-19 (a few samples of this study predate the infection). Cell type and time point are not known.

The genes are TRBV4-3 and TRBJ1-4; D call uncertain. The germline V and J ends were trimmed by 4 bases and 0 bases, with 9 bases remaining between them. Germline lookup yields CDR1 LGHNA and CDR2 YSLEER. The CDR3 spans 15 residues. The CDR3 bases are TGCGCCAGCAGCCCCCGGGCAACAACTAATGAAAAACTGTTTTTT. It specifies CASSPRATTNEKLFF.

J is TRBJ2-7 and V is TRBV11-2, with D tentatively TRBD1 (6 bases). The ends were cut back, 6 bases at V and 2 bases at J, with 11 bases in the middle. This CDR3 is built from 13 residues. CDR1 SGHAT and CDR2 FQNNGV come from the germline V gene. Here the CDR3 DNA reads TGTGCCAGCAGTCGGGACACCGCCTACGAGCAGTACGTC. It encodes CASSRDTAYEQYV.

This clonotype was observed many times. The rearrangement uses TRBV7-2 and TRBJ1-1; TRBD1 aligns across 9 bases. This CDR3 has 14 amino acids. J gave up 4 bases and V 4 bases, and 4 bases lay outside the gene matches. Germline V gene lookup returns CDR1 SGHTA and CDR2 FQGNSA. This CDR3 reads CASSSTGGLTEAFF. DNA for the CDR3: TGTGCCAGCAGCTCAACAGGGGGCCTCACTGAAGCTTTCTTT.

This clonotype was counted only a few times. The rearrangement links TRBV29-1 to TRBJ2-3, with D possibly TRBD2 on 7 matching bases. V lost 6 bases and J lost 5, with 15 bases in between. This CDR3 has 13 amino acids. Germline CDR1 SQVTM, CDR2 ANQGSEA. The CDR3 here is CSVGGAHIDTQYF. CDR3 sequence (DNA): TGCAGCGTGGGGGGGGCGCATATAGATACGCAGTATTTT.

This clonotype has at least ten counts. The chain links TRBV7-6 to TRBJ2-2; TRBD2 aligns across 7 bases. The CDR3 is 15 amino acids. Germline V gene sequence: CDR1 SGHVS, CDR2 FNYEAQ. Trimming removed 5 bases from V and 5 bases from J; junction bases left unmatched: 8. The CDR3 loop is CASSPGTTKTGELFF. Written as DNA, the CDR3 is TGTGCCAGCAGCCCGGGGACTACCAAAACCGGGGAGCTGTTTTTT.

This clonotype was detected ten times or more. The chain couples TRBV7-9 to TRBJ2-1; a possible D gene is TRBD1 (6 bases). The V end lost 1 base, the J end lost 3 bases, and 10 bases lay between the germline ends. There are 15 residues in the CDR3. Germline CDR1 SEHNR, CDR2 FQNEAQ (reference sequence). The CDR3 coding sequence is TGTGCCAGCAGCTTAGGCAGGGGTGACTACAATGAGCAGTTCTTC. Its protein product is CASSLGRGDYNEQFF.

The rearrangement joins TRBV28 to TRBJ2-1; possibly TRBD1 for D (6 bases). Trimming took 8 bases from V and 4 from J, leaving 21 bases between them. Germline V CDR1 and CDR2: MDHEN, SYDVKM. CDR3 size: 16 residues. The CDR3 sequence is CASLPAGAGDYNEQFF. The DNA for the CDR3 is TGTGCCAGCCTTCCGGCCGGGGCAGGGGATTACAATGAGCAGTTCTTC.

This clonotype has just a few counts. The CDR3 region has the DNA TGCGCCAGCAGCCACGGGGACACTGAAGCTTTCTTT. Translated: CASSHGDTEAFF. The chain has TRBV5-1 and TRBJ1-1; the D is unclear. V shed 4 bases and J shed 3 bases, with 7 bases lying between them. This CDR3 comprises 12 residues. Germline CDR1 reads SGHRS; CDR2 reads YFSETQ.

This sequence joins TRBV24-1 and TRBJ2-5; D uncertain. CDR1 and CDR2 from the germline V gene are KGHDR and SFDVKD. V was shortened by 5 bases and J by 1 base, with 13 bases between the two germline ends. The CDR3 runs 15 residues. CDR3 sequence: CATSAALGIQETQYF. The CDR3 nucleotides are TGTGCCACCAGTGCCGCGCTTGGAATCCAAGAGACCCAGTACTTC.

CDR3 protein: CASSPSVGTAYGYTF. DNA for the CDR3: TGTGCCAGCAGCCCTAGCGTCGGGACAGCCTATGGCTACACCTTC. The chain is built from TRBV11-2 and TRBJ1-2, with 7 nucleotides matching TRBD1. Per germline, CDR1 SGHAT and CDR2 FQNNGV. The V gene end was trimmed by 5 bases and the J gene end by 4 bases; junction bases not matched to a gene: 10. The CDR3 runs to 15 residues.

The rearrangement links TRBV7-2 to TRBJ2-1, with 7 bases identical to TRBD2. With V trimmed by 5 bases and J by 1 base, 5 bases remained unmatched. CDR3 length: 15 residues. Germline values: CDR1 SGHTA, CDR2 FQGNSA. The CDR3 DNA follows: TGTGCCAGCAGCGAATCCGGGGGGTCCTACAATGAGCAGTTCTTC. The encoded protein is CASSESGGSYNEQFF.

This clonotype was seen only a few times. The chain uses TRBV24-1 and TRBJ1-2; TRBD1 is a possible D gene (6 bases). V lost 3 bases and J 5 bases, leaving 6 bases between the germline ends. CDR3 length: 12 residues. Germline assignment: CDR1 KGHDR and CDR2 SFDVKD. CDR3 amino acids: CATSDTGYGYTF. CDR3 nucleotides: TGTGCCACCAGTGATACAGGGTATGGCTACACCTTC.

This clonotype appeared a few times. This chain's CDR3 is CSVGRRGRITEAFF. The CDR3 nucleotides read TGCAGCGTGGGAAGGCGGGGGAGGATCACTGAAGCTTTCTTT. The V call is TRBV29-1, the J call TRBJ1-1; maybe TRBD1 (5 bases). Trimming removed 6 bases at V and 4 bases at J, with 18 bases between. CDR1 is SQVTM and CDR2 is ANQGSEA in the germline V gene. The CDR3 totals 14 residues. Based on the CDR3 plus reference TRBV29-1 and TRBJ1-1, the full variable domain is SAVISQKPSRDICQRGTSLTIQCQVDSQVTMMFWYRQQPGQSLTLIATANQGSEATYESGFVIDKFPISRPNLTFSTLTVSNMSPEDSSIYLCSVGRRGRITEAFFGQGTRLTVV.

The chain couples TRBV5-6 to TRBJ2-3, with unresolved D. Germline V CDR1 and CDR2: SGHDT, YYEEEE. V was shortened by 1 base and J by 0 bases, with 9 bases between the two germline ends. The CDR3 consists of 15 residues. CDR3 coding DNA: TGTGCCAGCAGCTTGAGGGTGATTAGCACAGATACGCAGTATTTT. This gives the protein CASSLRVISTDTQYF.

A few counts support this clonotype. The chain employs TRBV18 and TRBJ2-2, with D possibly matching TRBD2 (5 bases). The CDR3 sequence is 15 residues long. Deletions cut 0 bases from V and 7 bases from J, with 12 bases between. Germline CDR1 reads KGHSH; CDR2 reads LQKENI. The CDR3 spells CASSPPVGIGGELFF. The CDR3 DNA is TGTGCCAGCTCACCACCCGTCGGGATTGGCGGGGAGCTGTTTTTT.

In this sample, this clonotype turned up a few times. The rearrangement uses TRBV5-1 and TRBJ2-5, with a possible D match to TRBD2 (6 bases). Germline V gene sequence: CDR1 SGHRS, CDR2 YFSETQ. Trimming took off 3 bases at V and 5 bases at J, with 26 bases between the two ends. The CDR3 totals 18 residues. The CDR3 region is CASSSKYRGTQVEETQYF. The DNA for the CDR3 is TGCGCCAGCAGCTCAAAGTACCGGGGGACCCAGGTTGAGGAGACCCAGTACTTC.

This clonotype showed up many times. This chain links TRBV5-1 with TRBJ2-2, with D hard to call. CDR1 and CDR2 (germline): SGHRS, YFSETQ. Deletions cut 0 bases from V and 1 base from J, with 4 bases between. There are 14 residues in the CDR3. The CDR3 bases are TGCGCCAGCAGCTTGGCTCAGAACACCGGGGAGCTGTTTTTT. Translation: CASSLAQNTGELFF.

This chain uses TRBV15 with TRBJ1-2; D perhaps matches TRBD1 (5 bases). The CDR3 consists of 13 residues. Germline values: CDR1 LNHNV, CDR2 YYDKDF (reference sequence). V lost 9 bases and J lost 3, with 14 bases in between. The CDR3 bases are TGTGCCACGGGTTATGCAGGGCACTATGGCTACACCTTC. Amino acid sequence: CATGYAGHYGYTF.